The 23 T cell receptor beta chains below come from one sample, sequenced in a study of T-cell memory formation after mild COVID-19. TCRdb passed the 5' RACE reads through MiXCR, listing each CDR3 protein once. The profile shows 150,000 to 200,000 distinct CDR3 sequences, about 20% of them singletons. Sequencing used PBMCs or a T cell subset sorted from them (not recorded which). The receptors derive from an adult woman who had mild COVID-19 (a few samples of this study predate the infection). Cell type and time point are not known.

This clonotype showed up many times. The chain carries TRBV19 and TRBJ2-1; D possibly corresponds to TRBD1 (6 bases). Germline V CDR1 and CDR2: LNHDA, SQIVND (reference sequence). The V and J ends lost 6 bases and 5 bases respectively, with 17 bases between them. CDR3 size: 15 residues. CDR3 in DNA: TGTGCCAGTAGCTTAACAATACAGGGTCACAATGAGCAGTTCTTC. As protein: CASSLTIQGHNEQFF.

Regarding this clonotype: One junction end disagrees with the germline gene, perhaps due to a read error. V usage is TRBV5-6 and J usage is TRBJ2-3; D is undetermined. The germline V gene has CDR1 SGHDT and CDR2 YYEEEE. The length of the CDR3 is 13 residues. As DNA, the CDR3 is TGTGCCAGCAGCTCCACCCTCAGAGATGCGCAGTATTTT. Encoded protein: CASSSTLRDAQYF.

This clonotype occurred a few times. V usage is TRBV5-1 and J usage is TRBJ1-1; maybe TRBD1 (5 bases). V dropped 4 bases and J dropped 1 base, with 14 bases sitting between them. Germline V gene sequence: CDR1 SGHRS, CDR2 YFSETQ. The CDR3 length is 15 residues. The CDR3: CASSPSGGANTEAFF. Written as DNA, the CDR3 is TGCGCCAGCAGCCCTTCTGGGGGAGCGAACACTGAAGCTTTCTTT.

This clonotype has only one observation. This chain links TRBV5-1 with TRBJ2-1; no reliable D call. This CDR3 spans 16 amino acids. Germline CDR1 reads SGHRS; CDR2 reads YFSETQ. V shed 3 bases and J shed 0 bases, with 13 bases lying between them. The CDR3 protein is CASSSLDASSYNEQFF. The CDR3, as DNA: TGCGCCAGCAGCTCTTTGGACGCATCCTCCTACAATGAGCAGTTCTTC.

The chain carries TRBV7-2 and TRBJ2-7; tentatively, D is TRBD2 (6 bases). In germline, CDR1 is SGHTA, CDR2 FQGNSA. Trimming took 1 base from V and 7 from J, leaving 17 bases between them. This CDR3 is built from 15 residues. CDR3 nucleotide sequence: TGTGCCAGCAGCTTAGGACTAGTGGGTTTGCGAGAGCAGTACTTC. Its protein product is CASSLGLVGLREQYF.

This clonotype was detected a few times. The J gene is TRBJ2-5, the V gene TRBV11-2; possible D gene TRBD1, 6 bases. Germline loops: CDR1 SGHAT, CDR2 FQNNGV. There are 16 residues in the CDR3. The V end was cut by 6 bases, the J end by 4 bases, with 21 bases between. CDR3 nucleotide sequence: TGTGCCAGCAGGTCCTTGACAGGTGGGGGTGGAGAGACCCAGTACTTC. It specifies CASRSLTGGGGETQYF. Full variable domain (outside the CDR3, taken from reference TRBV11-2 and TRBJ2-5): EAGVAQSPRYKIIEKRQSVAFWCNPISGHATLYWYQQILGQGPKLLIQFQNNGVVDDSQLPKDRFSAERLKGVDSTLKIQPAKLEDSAVYLCASRSLTGGGGETQYFGPGTRLLVL.

The CDR3 protein is CASSLDSYTDTQYF. CDR3 bases: TGTGCCAGCAGCTTGGACAGCTACACAGATACGCAGTATTTT. The V and J genes are TRBV7-8 and TRBJ2-3, with a tentative D call TRBD1 (6 bases). V was shortened by 3 bases and J by 2 bases, with 9 bases between the two germline ends. Per germline, CDR1 SGHVS and CDR2 FQNEAQ. CDR3 length equals 14 residues.

This clonotype was found a few times. V and J are TRBV2 and TRBJ1-5; TRBD1 might be the D (5 bases). The germline V gene has CDR1 SNHLY and CDR2 FYNNEI. Trimming removed 2 bases from V and 7 bases from J, with 12 bases in between. The CDR3 runs 14 residues. The CDR3 loop is CASSERGAEQPQHF. DNA of the CDR3: TGTGCCAGCAGTGAAAGGGGAGCAGAACAGCCCCAGCATTTT.

This clonotype appeared a few times. The chain uses TRBV27 and TRBJ2-7; D may be TRBD1 (6 bases). Per germline, CDR1 MNHEY and CDR2 SMNVEV (reference sequence). V was clipped by 3 bases and J by 3 bases, with 15 bases between them. The CDR3 is made up of 15 amino acids. Written as DNA, the CDR3 is TGTGCCAGCAGTTTTTCGGGACATCTAAACTACGAGCAGTACTTC. It translates to CASSFSGHLNYEQYF.

The J gene is TRBJ2-7, the V gene TRBV19; 10 bases map to TRBD1. Trimming at V came to 4 bases and at J to 5 bases, leaving 5 bases not matched to a gene. Per the germline V gene, CDR1 is LNHDA and CDR2 is SQIVND (reference sequence). This CDR3 is 14 amino acids long. The chain's CDR3 is CASSSRGQGHEQYF. CDR3 sequence (DNA): TGTGCCAGTAGTAGCCGGGGACAGGGGCACGAGCAGTACTTC.

There are many counts of this clonotype. The chain is built from TRBV6-5 and TRBJ1-4, with 9 bases that match TRBD1. The CDR3 has 14 amino acids. CDR1 is MNHEY, CDR2 SVGAGI, per germline. V trimming: 4 bases; J trimming: 6 bases; junction bases outside the gene matches: 3. This chain's CDR3 is CASSSGQGDEKLFF. In DNA form, the CDR3 reads TGTGCCAGCAGTTCGGGACAGGGAGATGAAAAACTGTTTTTT.

This clonotype has more than one count but fewer than ten. The chain joins TRBV25-1 to TRBJ2-5; D might be TRBD2 (5 bases). The CDR3 totals 13 residues. Germline-derived CDR1 and CDR2 are MGHDK and SYGVNS. V was shortened by 3 bases and J by 0 bases, with 5 bases between the two germline ends. Here the CDR3 reads CASSDGNQETQYF. The CDR3 coding sequence is TGTGCCAGCAGTGACGGGAACCAAGAGACCCAGTACTTC.

This clonotype was detected many times. V gene TRBV6-5 combines with J gene TRBJ2-7; D is unclear. Germline V CDR1 and CDR2: MNHEY, SVGAGI. The CDR3 spans 16 residues. The V end lost 6 bases, the J end lost 0 bases, and 18 bases lay between the germline ends. The CDR3 spells CASSQSVAAASYEQYF. CDR3 DNA sequence: TGTGCCAGCAGCCAATCGGTCGCGGCCGCCTCCTACGAGCAGTACTTC.

The gene calls are TRBV14 and TRBJ1-1, with TRBD1 matching over 9 bases. Germline loops: CDR1 SGHDN, CDR2 FVKESK. V lost 5 bases, J lost 0 bases, and 7 bases stayed unmatched. The CDR3 is 16 amino acids. The CDR3 here is CASSEGQGRMNTEAFF. CDR3 in DNA: TGTGCCAGCAGCGAGGGACAGGGACGTATGAACACTGAAGCTTTCTTT.

Only a few counts were recorded for this clonotype. CDR3 bases: TGCGCCAGCAGCCCCGGTTGGGGGGCGCCCACCGGGGAGCTGTTTTTT. Encoded protein: CASSPGWGAPTGELFF. The genes are TRBV4-3 and TRBJ2-2; D may match TRBD1 or TRBD2 (6 bases each). The CDR3 sequence is 16 residues long. Looked up from germline, CDR1 is LGHNA and CDR2 is YSLEER. Deletions cut 4 bases from V and 4 bases from J, with 16 bases between.

The chain uses TRBV6-6 and TRBJ2-7; 8 positions agree with TRBD2. V was clipped by 4 bases and J by 3 bases; unmatched bases: 5. Germline CDR1 MNHNY, CDR2 SVGAGI (reference sequence). The CDR3 loop spans 14 amino acids. The CDR3 is CASSLKLAVYEQYF. The CDR3 region has the DNA TGTGCCAGCAGTTTGAAACTAGCGGTCTACGAGCAGTACTTC.

The chain couples TRBV13 to TRBJ1-1, with 10 bases matching TRBD1. The CDR3 extends over 14 amino acids. Trimming at V came to 5 bases and at J to 6 bases, leaving 6 bases not matched to a gene. CDR1 is PRHDT and CDR2 is FYEKMQ in the germline V gene (reference sequence). The CDR3 here is CASSPRQGAAEAFF. In nucleotides, the CDR3 is TGTGCCAGCAGCCCGCGACAGGGGGCGGCTGAAGCTTTCTTT.

CDR3 loop: CSARPVYYGYTF. CDR3 in DNA: TGCAGTGCTAGACCAGTTTACTATGGCTACACCTTC. The J gene is TRBJ1-2, the V gene TRBV20-1; D is unresolved. The CDR3 spans 12 residues. Germline CDR1 DFQATT, CDR2 SNEGSKA (reference sequence). Trimming left V 2 bases short and J 3 bases short, with 7 bases between.

The chain joins TRBV29-1 to TRBJ2-1, with TRBD1 matching over 7 bases. CDR1 and CDR2 from the germline V gene are SQVTM and ANQGSEA. With V trimmed by 7 bases and J by 0 bases, 15 bases remained unmatched. The CDR3 is 17 residues long. CDR3 nucleotide sequence: TGCAGCGCTGGGGGACAGTTAGGAGGTAGCTCCTACAATGAGCAGTTCTTC. Translation gives CSAGGQLGGSSYNEQFF.

The genes are TRBV30 and TRBJ2-5, with TRBD2 matching 7 bases. The CDR3 length is 14 residues. Germline V CDR1 and CDR2: GTSNPN, SVGIG (reference sequence). V shed 2 bases and J 2 bases; nucleotides not matched to a gene: 5. The CDR3 region has the DNA TGTGCCTGGAGTAGCGGGGTTGGGCAAGAGACCCAGTACTTC. It specifies CAWSSGVGQETQYF. Full variable domain (missing parts from reference TRBV30 and TRBJ2-5): SQTIHQWPATLVQPVGSPLSLECTVEGTSNPNLYWYRQAAGRGLQLLFYSVGIGQISSEVPQNLSASRPQDRQFILSSKKLLLSDSGFYLCAWSSGVGQETQYFGPGTRLLVL.

In its sample, this clonotype was seen a few times. The chain is built from TRBV9 and TRBJ2-7, with D tentatively TRBD2 (6 bases). Germline CDR1 is SGDLS and CDR2 is YYNGEE. V was cut by 6 bases and J by 6 bases, with 16 bases left in between. This CDR3 region has 13 residues. The CDR3 sequence: CASTFRERGEQYF. The DNA for the CDR3 is TGTGCCAGCACCTTCCGGGAGAGAGGCGAGCAGTACTTC.

This clonotype was picked up a small number of times. This chain links TRBV4-2 with TRBJ2-7; 8 bases map to TRBD2. The CDR3 totals 15 residues. Germline V gene data show CDR1 as LGHNA and CDR2 as YNFKEQ. The V and J ends lost 3 bases and 7 bases, in that order; junction bases with no gene match: 11. The CDR3 DNA is TGTGCCAGCAGCCAGAGTGGGACTAGTTTGAGGGAGCAGTACTTC. Translated, it gives CASSQSGTSLREQYF.

The V and J genes are TRBV3-1 and TRBJ2-5; TRBD2 matches 10 bases. The length of the CDR3 is 18 residues. The germline CDR1 and CDR2 sequences are LGHDT and YNNKEL (reference sequence). The trim removed 0 bases at V and 4 bases at J, leaving 11 bases unmatched. The CDR3 DNA follows: TGTGCCAGCAGCCAAGAGCCCCCACTAGCGGGATCGGGAGAGACCCAGTACTTC. This encodes CASSQEPPLAGSGETQYF.